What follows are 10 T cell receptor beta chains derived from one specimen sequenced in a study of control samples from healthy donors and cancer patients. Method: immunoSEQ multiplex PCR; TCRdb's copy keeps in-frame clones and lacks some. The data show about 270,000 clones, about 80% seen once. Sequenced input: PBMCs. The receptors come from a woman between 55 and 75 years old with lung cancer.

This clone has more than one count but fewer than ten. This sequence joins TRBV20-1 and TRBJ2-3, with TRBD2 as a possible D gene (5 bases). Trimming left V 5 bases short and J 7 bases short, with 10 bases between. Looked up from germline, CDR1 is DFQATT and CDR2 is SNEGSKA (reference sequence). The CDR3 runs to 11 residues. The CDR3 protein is CSAGRDNTQYF. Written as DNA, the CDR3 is TGCAGTGCTGGCCGGGATAATACGCAGTATTTT.

CDR3: CASSPHGAGNTIYF. The CDR3 nucleotides read TGTGCCAGCAGCCCTCACGGCGCTGGAAACACCATATATTTT. The V call is TRBV3-1 (or the pseudogene TRBV3-2), the J call TRBJ1-3; D is ambiguous. CDR1 is LGHDT and CDR2 is YNNKEL in the germline V gene (reference sequence). The CDR3 spans 14 residues. Trimming took 4 bases from V and 2 from J, leaving 9 bases between them.

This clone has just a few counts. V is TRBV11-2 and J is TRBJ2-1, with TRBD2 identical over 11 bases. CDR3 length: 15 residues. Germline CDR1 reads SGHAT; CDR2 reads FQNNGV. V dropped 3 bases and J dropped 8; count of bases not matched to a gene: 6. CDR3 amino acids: CASSFASGRLDEQFF. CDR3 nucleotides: TGTGCCAGCAGCTTTGCTAGCGGGAGGCTCGATGAGCAGTTCTTC.

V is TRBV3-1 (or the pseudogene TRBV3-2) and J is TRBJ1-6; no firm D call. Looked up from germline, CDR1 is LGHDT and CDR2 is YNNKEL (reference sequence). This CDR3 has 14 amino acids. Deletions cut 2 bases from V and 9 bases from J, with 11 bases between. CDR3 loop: CASSQTPGVSPLHF. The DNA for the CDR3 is TGTGCCAGCAGCCAAACCCCTGGGGTTTCACCCCTCCACTTT.

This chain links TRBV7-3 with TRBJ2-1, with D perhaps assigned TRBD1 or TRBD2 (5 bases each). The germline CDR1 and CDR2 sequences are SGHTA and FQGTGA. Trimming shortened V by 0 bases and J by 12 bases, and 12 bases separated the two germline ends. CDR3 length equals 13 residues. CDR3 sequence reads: CASSLTSGRGQFF. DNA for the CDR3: TGTGCCAGCAGCTTAACGTCGGGACGAGGGCAGTTCTTC.

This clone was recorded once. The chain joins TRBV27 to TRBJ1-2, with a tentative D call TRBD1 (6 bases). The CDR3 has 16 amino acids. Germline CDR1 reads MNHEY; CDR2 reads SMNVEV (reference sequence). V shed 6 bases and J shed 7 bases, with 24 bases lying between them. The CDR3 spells CASRPSGAGASGGYTF. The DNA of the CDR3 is TGTGCCAGCAGACCGAGCGGGGCAGGGGCTTCGGGTGGCTACACCTTC.

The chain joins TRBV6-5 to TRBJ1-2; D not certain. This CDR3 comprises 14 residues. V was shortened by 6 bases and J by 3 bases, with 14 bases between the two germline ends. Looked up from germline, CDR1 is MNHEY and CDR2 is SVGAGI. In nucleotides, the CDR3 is TGTGCCAGCAGAACGCCGGGAAACTACTATGGCTACACCTTC. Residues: CASRTPGNYYGYTF.

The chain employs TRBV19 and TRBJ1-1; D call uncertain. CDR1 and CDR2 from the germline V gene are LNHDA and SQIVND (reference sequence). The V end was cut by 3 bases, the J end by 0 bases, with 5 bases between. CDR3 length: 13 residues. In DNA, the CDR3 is TGTGCCAGTAGTATTGGGATGAACACTGAAGCTTTCTTT. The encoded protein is CASSIGMNTEAFF.

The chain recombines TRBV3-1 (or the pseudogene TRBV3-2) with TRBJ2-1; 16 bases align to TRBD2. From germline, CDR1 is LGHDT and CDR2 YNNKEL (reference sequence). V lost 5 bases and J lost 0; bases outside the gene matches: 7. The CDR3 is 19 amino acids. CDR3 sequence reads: CASSGTSGRASSSYNEQFF. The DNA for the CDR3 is TGTGCCAGCAGCGGGACTAGCGGGAGGGCCTCAAGCTCCTACAATGAGCAGTTCTTC.

CDR3 amino acids: CASSNGTSGSRRGAVF. The CDR3 nucleotides are TGTGCCAGCAGCAATGGGACTAGCGGGAGTCGCCGGGGAGCTGTTTTT. The chain carries TRBV21-1 and TRBJ2-2; TRBD2 reflects the table's D call only, with no check against the DNA. TRBV21-1 is shown as a pseudogene. The CDR3 sequence is 16 residues long.